This T cell receptor beta chain emerged from a study of cytomegalovirus exposure and HLA in healthy donors. Losses at the gene ends were 1 base for V and 7 bases for J; bases not matched to a gene: 9. CDR3 length: 15 residues. Per germline, CDR1 SGDLS and CDR2 YYNGEE. General study findings and limits: Analysis was carried out at a later point, and it linked a missense DCLRE1C variant to TCR beta V- and J-gene trimming. Several V segments, TRBV6-2 and TRBV6-3 among them, could not be told apart and were dropped. One later analysis reportedly identified an Asian-associated ancestry cluster that showed fewer N-insertions than the roughly 700-donor mean. Investigators reported some 150 TCR beta chains as tied to cytomegalovirus.

The PCR had 60 Vbeta and 13 Jbeta primers. This table comes from immunoSEQ multiplex PCR, and its TCRdb copy is limited to in-frame clones, with some not included. The table includes 100,000 to 150,000 clones, around 78% detected once. Of note for this clone: What it binds is unknown.

The clonotype comes from a woman aged 45-60 years in good health and CMV-seronegative. The sequencing input was PBMCs. The rearrangement joins TRBV9 to TRBJ1-1; 8 bases line up with TRBD1. CDR3 region: CASSVKGQELSEAFF. DNA for the CDR3: TGTGCCAGCAGCGTAAAGGGACAGGAATTAAGTGAAGCTTTCTTT.